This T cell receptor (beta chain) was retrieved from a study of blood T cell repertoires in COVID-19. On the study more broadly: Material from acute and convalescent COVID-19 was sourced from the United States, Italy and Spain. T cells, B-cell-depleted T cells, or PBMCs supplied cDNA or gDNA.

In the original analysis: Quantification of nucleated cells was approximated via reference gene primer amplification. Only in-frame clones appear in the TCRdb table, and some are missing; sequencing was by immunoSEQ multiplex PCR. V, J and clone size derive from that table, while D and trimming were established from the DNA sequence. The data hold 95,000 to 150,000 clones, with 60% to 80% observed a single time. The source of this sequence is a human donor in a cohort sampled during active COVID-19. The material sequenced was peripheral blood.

CDR3 residues: CASTPPRVAGELIPSYNEQFF. Written as DNA, the CDR3 is TGTGCCAGCACCCCGCCGAGGGTAGCGGGAGAGCTGATCCCCTCCTACAATGAGCAGTTCTTC. The chain carries TRBV27 and TRBJ2-1; 9 bases line up with TRBD2. The CDR3 runs 21 residues. The junction had 22 bases not matched to a gene; V was cut back by 7 bases and J by 0 bases. Germline CDR1 is MNHEY and CDR2 is SMNVEV (reference sequence).